The 13 T cell receptor beta chains in this list originate from one sample, sequenced in a study of cytomegalovirus exposure and HLA in healthy donors. The PCR contained 60 Vbeta and 13 Jbeta primers. Using immunoSEQ multiplex PCR, the repertoire was profiled, and TCRdb retains in-frame clones only, with some absent. Of about 140,000 clones listed, less than 85% are singletons. Sequencing was done on a sample of PBMCs. The receptors here all came from a woman in her forties or fifties in good health and CMV-seropositive.

The chain joins TRBV5-4 to TRBJ1-3, with TRBD1 identical over 7 bases. The CDR3 runs to 17 residues. The V gene end was trimmed by 2 bases and the J gene end by 0 bases; junction bases not matched to a gene: 8. Germline V gene data show CDR1 as SGHNT and CDR2 as YYREEE (reference sequence). The chain's CDR3 is CASSLPGGPGSGNTIYF. Written as DNA, the CDR3 is TGTGCCAGCAGCTTACCAGGGGGGCCTGGCTCTGGAAACACCATATATTTT.

This chain joins TRBV29-1 and TRBJ1-1, with 8 bases matching TRBD1. The CDR3 runs 13 residues. CDR1 SQVTM and CDR2 ANQGSEA come from the germline V gene. V dropped 4 bases and J dropped 4; count of bases not matched to a gene: 5. For the CDR3, the DNA is TGCAGCGTTGCGACAGGGGATCTCACTGAAGCTTTCTTT. This translates into CSVATGDLTEAFF.

The chain uses TRBV27 and TRBJ1-1; 7 bases agree with TRBD1. With 8 bases clipped from V and 1 base from J, the junction kept 16 bases outside the gene matches. The CDR3 has 17 residues. Germline CDR1 is MNHEY and CDR2 is SMNVEV (reference sequence). For the CDR3, the DNA is TGTGCCAGCGAGGGGGACAGCGAAAACCTAACGAACACTGAAGCTTTCTTT. It encodes CASEGDSENLTNTEAFF.

This clone appeared once. The chain combines TRBV5-1 with TRBJ2-1; no clear D gene. The germline V gene has CDR1 SGHRS and CDR2 YFSETQ. V gave up 1 base and J gave up 6 bases, with 14 bases separating them. CDR3 length: 15 residues. The CDR3 protein is CASSLFPPEVNEQFF. The CDR3 nucleotides read TGCGCCAGCAGCTTGTTCCCACCCGAGGTCAATGAGCAGTTCTTC.

This clone was observed a handful of times. This chain uses TRBV27 with TRBJ1-2; TRBD1 agrees at 8 bases. Germline V gene sequence: CDR1 MNHEY, CDR2 SMNVEV (reference sequence). CDR3 length equals 16 residues. The V and J ends lost 0 bases and 0 bases, in that order; junction bases with no gene match: 3. CDR3 loop: CASSLSQGGPNYGYTF. CDR3 DNA: TGTGCCAGCAGTTTATCACAGGGGGGACCTAACTATGGCTACACCTTC.

In this sample, this clone turned up a few times. V is TRBV4-3 and J is TRBJ2-1; TRBD1 matches 7 bases. The germline gives CDR1 LGHNA, CDR2 YSLEER. Unmatched junction bases numbered 8, after V lost 5 bases and J lost 4 bases. The CDR3 sequence is 15 residues long. The CDR3 DNA sequence: TGCGCCAGCAGCAACGACAGGGTTGGGTACAATGAGCAGTTCTTC. Its translation is CASSNDRVGYNEQFF.

V gene TRBV18 combines with J gene TRBJ2-2; 8 bases line up with TRBD2. This CDR3 is built from 15 residues. The V and J ends lost 2 bases and 6 bases, in that order; junction bases with no gene match: 5. Germline lookup yields CDR1 KGHSH and CDR2 LQKENI. CDR3 DNA sequence: TGTGCCAGCTCACCAGCAGCGGGGGAGGCCGGGGAGCTGTTTTTT. Translation gives CASSPAAGEAGELFF.

The rearrangement uses TRBV5-1 and TRBJ1-1, with D uncertain. This CDR3 has 14 amino acids. Germline V gene data show CDR1 as SGHRS and CDR2 as YFSETQ. The V end lost 3 bases, the J end lost 6 bases, and 15 bases lay between the germline ends. The CDR3 DNA follows: TGCGCCAGCAGCTCATCCGGGATGGGCGCTGAAGCTTTCTTT. The encoded protein is CASSSSGMGAEAFF.

This clone was seen a single time. This chain joins TRBV30 and TRBJ1-1; D possibly corresponds to TRBD1 (5 bases). V was shortened by 7 bases and J by 7 bases, with 19 bases between the two germline ends. Germline-derived CDR1 and CDR2 are GTSNPN and SVGIG (reference sequence). CDR3 length: 13 residues. The CDR3 bases are TGTGCCTTTGAGGGCCGGGGGAGGTTTGAAGCTTTCTTT. It translates to CAFEGRGRFEAFF.

The chain joins TRBV12-5 to TRBJ2-5; D might be TRBD2 (5 bases). Germline V gene lookup returns CDR1 LGHNT and CDR2 FRNRAP. The CDR3 is 8 residues long. Trimming left V 8 bases short and J 10 bases short, with 5 bases between. CDR3 residues: CASRDQYF. CDR3 sequence (DNA): TGTGCTAGTCGGGACCAGTACTTC.

The rearrangement links TRBV2 to TRBJ1-1; the match to TRBD1 covers 7 bases. V dropped 6 bases and J dropped 4; count of bases not matched to a gene: 5. This CDR3 is 13 amino acids long. The germline gives CDR1 SNHLY, CDR2 FYNNEI. This chain's CDR3 is CASRVTGATEAFF. In DNA form, the CDR3 reads TGTGCCAGCAGGGTTACAGGGGCCACTGAAGCTTTCTTT.

This clone was recorded once. This chain joins TRBV9 and TRBJ1-1; D gene uncertain. CDR3 length: 14 amino acids. The V and J ends lost 0 bases and 5 bases respectively, with 11 bases between them. Germline V lookup: CDR1 SGDLS, CDR2 YYNGEE. The CDR3 loop is CASSVEARGTEAFF. CDR3 sequence (DNA): TGTGCCAGCAGCGTAGAGGCCCGGGGAACTGAAGCTTTCTTT.

This chain connects TRBV6-1 to TRBJ2-3; D may be TRBD1 (5 bases). This CDR3 contains 14 residues. V was cut by 4 bases and J by 3 bases, with 11 bases left in between. Germline CDR1 is MNHNS and CDR2 is SASEGT. The CDR3 bases are TGTGCCAGCAGTGTAGACAGCCATACAGATACGCAGTATTTT. Its protein product is CASSVDSHTDTQYF.